The source of this T cell receptor (beta chain) is a study of cytomegalovirus exposure and HLA in healthy donors. Primers included in the PCR were 60 Vbeta and 13 Jbeta primers. TCRdb's table, derived via immunoSEQ multiplex PCR, lists solely in-frame clones and lacks some. Recorded for this sample: roughly 80,000 clones. Notes on the study in general: Prior analysis indicated that the majority of TCR beta V segments exhibited productivity approximately 90% or approximately 30% of the time.

Trimming shortened V by 5 bases and J by 5 bases, and 21 bases separated the two germline ends. The germline V gene encodes CDR1 LNHDA and CDR2 SQIVND (reference sequence). There are 16 residues in the CDR3. To note about this clone: Its matching antigen is unknown. Other DNA sequences in the same sample also yield this CDR3.

The sequenced sample consisted of PBMCs. The TCR sequence derives from a man aged 45-60 years in good health and CMV-seropositive. V gene TRBV19 combines with J gene TRBJ1-2; D remains unclear. CDR3 nucleotide sequence: TGTGCCAGTAGTCGCTCTCCGGGATTTCCCATGTATGGCTACACCTTC. Translation gives CASSRSPGFPMYGYTF. The full variable domain, in which reference TRBV19 and TRBJ1-2 provide the parts outside the CDR3, is DGGITQSPKYLFRKEGQNVTLSCEQNLNHDAMYWYRQDPGQGLRLIYYSQIVNDFQKGDIAEGYSVSREKKESFPLTVTSAQKNPTAFYLCASSRSPGFPMYGYTFGSGTRLTVV.